The T cell receptor (beta chain) under discussion was sequenced for a study of OX40 agonist ivuxolimab in advanced cancers. Profiled with immunoSEQ multiplex PCR; TCRdb holds only in-frame clones, not every one. The data contain tens of thousands of clones, 85% to 90% of them seen just once; the ten biggest clones take up about 6.3%. After removal of 5 bases from V and 5 bases from J, the junction contained 7 bases not matched to a gene. CDR1 and CDR2 from the germline V gene are SGHRS and YFSETQ. The CDR3 extends over 13 amino acids. Sequencing was performed on CD4+ or CD8+ T cells sorted from blood, taken in a trial of the OX40 agonist ivuxolimab. The chain joins TRBV5-1 to TRBJ2-7; TRBD1 matches 7 bases. This TCR derives from an adult with an advanced solid tumor such as melanoma, head and neck, liver or kidney cancer. CDR3 DNA sequence: TGCGCCAGCAGTCCGGGACAGACCGACGAGCAGTACTTC. Encoded protein: CASSPGQTDEQYF.